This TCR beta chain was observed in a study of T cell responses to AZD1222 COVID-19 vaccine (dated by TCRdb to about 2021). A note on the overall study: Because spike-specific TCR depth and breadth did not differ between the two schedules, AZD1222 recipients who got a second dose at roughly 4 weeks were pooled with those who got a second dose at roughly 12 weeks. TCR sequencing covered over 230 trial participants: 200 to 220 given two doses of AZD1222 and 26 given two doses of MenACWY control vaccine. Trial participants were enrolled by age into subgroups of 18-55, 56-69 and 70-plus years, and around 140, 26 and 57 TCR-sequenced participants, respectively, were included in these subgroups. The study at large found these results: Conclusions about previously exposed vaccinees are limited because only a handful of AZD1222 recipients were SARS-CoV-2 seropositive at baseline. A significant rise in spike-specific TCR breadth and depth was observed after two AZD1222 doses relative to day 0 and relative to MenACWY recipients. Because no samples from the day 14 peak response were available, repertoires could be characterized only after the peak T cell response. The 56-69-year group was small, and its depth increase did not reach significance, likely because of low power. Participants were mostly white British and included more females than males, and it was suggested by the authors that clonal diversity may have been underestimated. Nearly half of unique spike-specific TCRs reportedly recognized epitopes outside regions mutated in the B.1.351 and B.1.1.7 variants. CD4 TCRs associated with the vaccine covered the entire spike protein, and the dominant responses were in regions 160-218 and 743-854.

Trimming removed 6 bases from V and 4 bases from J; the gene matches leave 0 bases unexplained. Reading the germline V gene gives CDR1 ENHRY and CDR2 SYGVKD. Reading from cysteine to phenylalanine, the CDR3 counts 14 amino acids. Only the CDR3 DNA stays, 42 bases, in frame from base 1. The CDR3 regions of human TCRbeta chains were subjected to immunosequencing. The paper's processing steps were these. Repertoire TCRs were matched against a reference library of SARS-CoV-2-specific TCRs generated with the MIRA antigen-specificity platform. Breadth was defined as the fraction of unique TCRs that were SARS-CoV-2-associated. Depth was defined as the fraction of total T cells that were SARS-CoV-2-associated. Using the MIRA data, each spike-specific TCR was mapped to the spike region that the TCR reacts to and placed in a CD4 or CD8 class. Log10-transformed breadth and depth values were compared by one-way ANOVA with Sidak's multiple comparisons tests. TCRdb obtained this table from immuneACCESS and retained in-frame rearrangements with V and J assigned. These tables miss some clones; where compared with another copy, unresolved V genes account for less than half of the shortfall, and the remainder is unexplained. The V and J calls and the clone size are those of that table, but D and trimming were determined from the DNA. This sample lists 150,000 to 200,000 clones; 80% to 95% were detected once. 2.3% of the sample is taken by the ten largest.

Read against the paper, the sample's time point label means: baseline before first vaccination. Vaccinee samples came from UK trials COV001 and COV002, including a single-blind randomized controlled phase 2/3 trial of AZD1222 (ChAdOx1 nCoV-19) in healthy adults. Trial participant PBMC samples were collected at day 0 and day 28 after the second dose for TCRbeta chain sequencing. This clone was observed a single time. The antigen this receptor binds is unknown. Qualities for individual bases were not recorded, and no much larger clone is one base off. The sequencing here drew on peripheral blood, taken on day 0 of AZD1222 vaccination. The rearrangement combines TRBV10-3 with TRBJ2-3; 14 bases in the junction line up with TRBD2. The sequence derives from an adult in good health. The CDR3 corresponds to CAIRTSGGADTQYF. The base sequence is TGTGCCATCAGGACTAGCGGGGGGGCAGATACGCAGTATTTT.